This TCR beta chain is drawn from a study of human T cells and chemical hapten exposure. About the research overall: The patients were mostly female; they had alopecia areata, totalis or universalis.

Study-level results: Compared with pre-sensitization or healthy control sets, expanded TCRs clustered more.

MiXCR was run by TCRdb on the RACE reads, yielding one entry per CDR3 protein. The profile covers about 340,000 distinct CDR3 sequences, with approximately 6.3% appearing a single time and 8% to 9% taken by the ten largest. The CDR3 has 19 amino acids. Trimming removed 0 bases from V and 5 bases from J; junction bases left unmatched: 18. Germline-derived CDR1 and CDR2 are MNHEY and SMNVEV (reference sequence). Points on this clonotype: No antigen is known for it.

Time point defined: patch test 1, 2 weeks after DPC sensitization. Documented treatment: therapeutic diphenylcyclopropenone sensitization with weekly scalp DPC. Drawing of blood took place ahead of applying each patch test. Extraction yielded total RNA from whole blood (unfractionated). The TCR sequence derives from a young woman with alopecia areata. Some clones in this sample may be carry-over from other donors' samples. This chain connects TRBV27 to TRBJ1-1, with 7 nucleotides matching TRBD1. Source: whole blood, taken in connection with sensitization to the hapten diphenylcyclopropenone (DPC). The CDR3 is CASSLSLSRPSGGRTEAFF. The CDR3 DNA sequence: TGTGCCAGCAGTTTATCTCTTTCTCGCCCCTCAGGGGGACGGACTGAAGCTTTCTTT.